This TCR beta chain was sequenced in a study of graft-versus-host responses after intestinal transplantation. Whole-study context: Anti-thymocyte globulin induction preceded around 3 years of tacrolimus and steroid maintenance in all recipients.

The CDR3 loop spans 14 amino acids. V gave up 2 bases and J gave up 8 bases; unmatched junction bases: 6. Germline V gene lookup returns CDR1 MNHEY and CDR2 SVGAGI. Study-wide results and limits: Across patients carrying graft-donor T cell macrochimerism, allografts held high graft-versus-host to host-versus-graft clonal ratios.

Using immunoSEQ multiplex PCR, the repertoire was profiled, and TCRdb retains in-frame clones only, with some absent. The sample consists of tens of thousands of clones, around 91% of them appearing once. About this clone itself: Its target is not known.

The chain employs TRBV6-5 and TRBJ2-1, with TRBD1 identical over 7 bases. This specimen was unstimulated CD4+ T cells sorted from spleen or lymph node cells, taken before intestinal transplant. This receptor was obtained from a human donor who received an intestinal transplant. In DNA form, the CDR3 reads TGTGCCAGCAGTTACACGGGACAGAGCCATGAGCAGTTCTTC. Encoded protein: CASSYTGQSHEQFF.